Listed below are T cell receptor beta chains from one sample, sequenced in a study of CD8 T cells in Susac syndrome. Via MiXCR, TCRdb re-called the immunoSEQ multiplex PCR reads, giving one row per CDR3 protein. There are 100,000 to 150,000 distinct CDR3 sequences in the sample; around 80% occur only once, and about 0.51% lies in the top ten. The sequencing sample was made of CD8+ T cells from PBMCs. The receptors come from a human donor with multiple sclerosis. The CDR3 runs from the conserved cysteine through the conserved F or W. The D gene is left open where the match is weak. Where a row states a size, it is once, few, many or the class of an expanded clone; other rows omit it.

J	D	size	V	DNA	CDR3
TRBJ1-4	.	.	TRBV27	TGTGCCAGCAGTAGACAGCTTAATGAAAAACTGTTTTTT	CASSRQLNEKLFF
TRBJ1-2	.	.	TRBV7-3	TGTGCCAGCAGCCCCTCTTTTACCCACTATGGCTACACCTTC	CASSPSFTHYGYTF
TRBJ1-1	TRBD1	few	TRBV7-3	TGTGCCAGCAGCCCCGGACAGGGGATATGTCCTGAAGCTTTCTTT	CASSPGQGICPEAFF
TRBJ2-2	.	.	TRBV6-5	TGTGCCAGCAGTTACTACCAAGGGGACGCCGGGGAGCTGTTTTTT	CASSYYQGDAGELFF
TRBJ2-1	TRBD2	.	TRBV5-4	TGTGCCAGCAGCTTTACGCGGGGGAACAATAATGAGCAGTTCTTC	CASSFTRGNNNEQFF
TRBJ2-4	.	.	TRBV27	TGTGCCAGCAGTTTTGACGGAAACATTCAGTACTTC	CASSFDGNIQYF
TRBJ2-2	TRBD2	.	TRBV24-1	TGTGCCACCAGTGAAACACTCCTCACGGGAGGGCCGCGTACGAACACCGGGGAGCTGTTTTTT	CATSETLLTGGPRTNTGELFF
TRBJ2-1	.	.	TRBV7-3	TGTGCCAGCAGCTTAAGAGGCGGAAGCTACAATGAGCAGTTCTTC	CASSLRGGSYNEQFF
TRBJ2-1	.	.	TRBV6-2/TRBV6-3	TGTGCCAGCAGTTACGCCCAGCGCCTCAATGAGCAGTTCTTC	CASSYAQRLNEQFF
TRBJ1-3	TRBD1	.	TRBV7-9	TGTGCCAGCAGCCCCCGGACAGGGCACTCTGGAAACACCATATATTTT	CASSPRTGHSGNTIYF
TRBJ2-2	.	.	TRBV19	TGTGCCAGTAGTATAGGCGGCCTCTCCGGGGAGCTGTTTTTT	CASSIGGLSGELFF
TRBJ2-1	TRBD2	.	TRBV20-1	TGCAGTGCTAGAAAACTAGCGGGAGTTGGGAATGAGCAGTTCTTC	CSARKLAGVGNEQFF
TRBJ2-3	TRBD1	.	TRBV28	TGTGCCAGCAGTTTACAGGACAGGGGTACAGATACGCAGTATTTT	CASSLQDRGTDTQYF
TRBJ2-1	.	.	TRBV7-8	TGTGCCAGCAGCTTACTAGCGCTGAGCCCCTACAATGAGCAGTTCTTC	CASSLLALSPYNEQFF
TRBJ2-1	TRBD2	.	TRBV7-6	TGTGCCAGCAGCCGTTACGGGACCGGACTAGCGGGAGAGCAGTTCTTC	CASSRYGTGLAGEQFF
TRBJ1-5	.	few	TRBV6-5	TGTGCCAGCAGTTACTCGTGGGACGACAATCAGCCCCAGCATTTT	CASSYSWDDNQPQHF
TRBJ2-1	.	.	TRBV18	TGTGCCAGCTCACAACCGGGATATACCTGGTACAATGAGCAGTTCTTC	CASSQPGYTWYNEQFF
TRBJ1-2	.	.	TRBV4-1	TGCGCCAGCAGCCAAGATCCCACAACCAACTATGGCTACACCTTC	CASSQDPTTNYGYTF
TRBJ2-5	.	.	TRBV9	TGTGCCAGCAGCGTAGAAGGCAGGACCCAAGAGACCCAGTACTTC	CASSVEGRTQETQYF
TRBJ2-7	.	few	TRBV3-1	TGTGCCAGCAGCCCCTATTCGGCAGGGAGAGTATCCTACGAGCAGTACTTC	CASSPYSAGRVSYEQYF
TRBJ1-2	TRBD1	.	TRBV12-3/TRBV12-4	TGTGCCAGCAGCCCTGGGACAGGGGCTGGCTACACCTTC	CASSPGTGAGYTF
TRBJ2-5	.	.	TRBV12-3/TRBV12-4	TGTGCCAGCAGTCCACTCGCGAGCGAAGAGACCCAGTACTTC	CASSPLASEETQYF
TRBJ1-1	TRBD1	.	TRBV7-9	TGTGCCAGCAGAGCCGGGACAGGGGTAAGGTTTTGGGTCTCCCCTGAAGCTTTCTTT	CASRAGTGVRFWVSPEAFF
TRBJ2-2	.	.	TRBV29-1	TGCAGCGTTGATGCAGGGCCCGGGGAGCTGTTTTTT	CSVDAGPGELFF
TRBJ2-1	.	.	TRBV11-3	TGTGCCAGCAGCTTAACGTGGAGCTCCTACAATGAGCAGTTCTTC	CASSLTWSSYNEQFF